This passage covers 8 T cell receptor beta chains from one sample sequenced in a study of shared clonotypes between healthy human individuals. This table comes from immunoSEQ multiplex PCR, and its TCRdb copy is limited to in-frame clones, with some not included. Among roughly 2.5 million clones, approximately 90% were seen once, and the ten largest hold under 0.15%. The sequencing sample was made of naive CD4+ T cells sorted from blood. This sample's subset: CD45RA+ positively selected. These TCRs come from a man younger than 35 in good health.

This chain connects TRBV6-1 to TRBJ2-5; the match to TRBD1 covers 7 bases. The CDR3 is 13 amino acids. Germline trimming cut 6 bases from V and 4 bases from J; bases unmatched to any gene: 5. Germline V gene data show CDR1 as MNHNS and CDR2 as SASEGT. The CDR3 coding sequence is TGTGCCAGCAGACCGGGACAGTCAGAGACCCAGTACTTC. Amino acid sequence: CASRPGQSETQYF.

This chain joins TRBV2 and TRBJ2-7; TRBD1 agrees at 7 bases. The trim removed 7 bases at V and 1 base at J, leaving 4 bases unmatched. The CDR3 extends over 13 amino acids. In germline, CDR1 is SNHLY, CDR2 FYNNEI. CDR3 in DNA: TGTGCCAGCAACCGGGACAGATCCTACGAGCAGTACTTC. Translation: CASNRDRSYEQYF.

This rearrangement joins TRBV6-5 to TRBJ2-7; possibly TRBD1 for D (6 bases). CDR1 MNHEY and CDR2 SVGAGI come from the germline V gene. The CDR3 covers 15 residues. V dropped 0 bases and J dropped 3 bases, with 12 bases sitting between them. CDR3 nucleotides: TGTGCCAGCAGTTACTCGGGCAGGGGAAACTACGAGCAGTACTTC. The encoded protein is CASSYSGRGNYEQYF.

The chain is built from TRBV7-3 and TRBJ1-2, with a tentative D call TRBD1 (6 bases). The CDR3 has 16 residues. The V gene lost 6 bases and the J gene lost 4 bases, with 21 bases spanning the gap. CDR1 is SGHTA and CDR2 is FQGTGA in the germline V gene. The DNA for the CDR3 is TGTGCCAGCAGGATCTCGGGTGGGGGCGAGAGCTATGGCTACACCTTC. Protein: CASRISGGGESYGYTF.

The chain carries TRBV18 and TRBJ1-3, with a possible D match to TRBD1 (5 bases). Germline V CDR1 and CDR2: KGHSH, LQKENI. The V gene lost 5 bases and the J gene lost 0 bases, with 8 bases spanning the gap. The CDR3 consists of 14 residues. CDR3 protein: CASSAGYSGNTIYF. As DNA, the CDR3 is TGTGCCAGCTCAGCAGGGTACTCTGGAAACACCATATATTTT.

V usage is TRBV28 and J usage is TRBJ1-5; TRBD1 might be the D (6 bases). The CDR3 is 14 residues long. The germline V and J ends were trimmed by 2 bases and 4 bases, with 9 bases remaining between them. The germline CDR1 and CDR2 sequences are MDHEN and SYDVKM. This CDR3 is CASSLGQPNQPQHF. The CDR3 region has the DNA TGTGCCAGCAGTTTAGGACAGCCAAATCAGCCCCAGCATTTT.

The V call is TRBV6-5, the J call TRBJ1-4, with D unresolved. V lost 6 bases, J lost 5 bases, and 13 bases lay in between. CDR1 and CDR2 (germline): MNHEY, SVGAGI. The CDR3 contains 14 residues. In DNA form, the CDR3 reads TGTGCCAGCAGCATCGGGAACCACAATGAAAAACTGTTTTTT. Its protein product is CASSIGNHNEKLFF.

The J gene is TRBJ2-7, the V gene TRBV5-4, with 10 bases lining up with TRBD2. The CDR3 consists of 15 residues. With 1 base clipped from V and 2 bases from J, the junction kept 3 bases outside the gene matches. Per the germline V gene, CDR1 is SGHNT and CDR2 is YYREEE (reference sequence). The CDR3 nucleotides read TGTGCCAGCAGCTTGTCAGCGGGAGGGGCCTACGAGCAGTACTTC. Translated, it gives CASSLSAGGAYEQYF.